Listed below are T cell receptor beta chains from one sample, sequenced in a study of blood T cell repertoires in COVID-19. Data came from immunoSEQ multiplex PCR; TCRdb stores just in-frame clones and leaves some out. In the table there are roughly 80,000 clones, 86% of which are singletons. Sequenced material: peripheral blood. The origin of the receptors is a woman aged 60 to 75 with acute or convalescent COVID-19. Both conserved end residues are part of each CDR3. A D gene is named only where the DNA matches it firmly. The size of a clone is reported for some rows only, either as once, few or many, or as a class for expanded clones.

>TRBV7-6|15|TRBJ1-5|.|.
TGTGCCAGCAGCATGGGGGGGAGAGACAATCAGCCCCAGCATTTT
CASSMGGRDNQPQHF
>TRBV28|17|TRBJ2-6|.|.
TGTGCCAGCAGTTTATGGCAGGGAGGTCCTGGGGCCAACGTCCTGACTTTC
CASSLWQGGPGANVLTF
>TRBV7-2|15|TRBJ2-1|TRBD2|.
TGTGCCAGCAGCTTATCGGCTAGCGGCTACAATGAGCAGTTCTTC
CASSLSASGYNEQFF
>TRBV10-3|12|TRBJ1-1|.|once
TGTGCCACGCAGGGGACCTCGGCTGAAGCTTTCTTT
CATQGTSAEAFF
>TRBV5-1|12|TRBJ1-2|.|.
TGCGCCAGCAGCTTGTCAGGGGAGAGGTACACCTTC
CASSLSGERYTF
>TRBV2|14|TRBJ1-1|TRBD1|.
TGTGCCAGCACCAAGGACAGGGTGGCAGCTGAAGCTTTCTTT
CASTKDRVAAEAFF
>TRBV9|17|TRBJ2-7|TRBD1|.
TGTGCCAGCAGCGTAGACGTGGGGGGGACAGGGGCCTACGAGCAGTACTTC
CASSVDVGGTGAYEQYF
>TRBV18|16|TRBJ1-5|.|.
TGTGCCAGCTCCCCCAGCCCCCCAGGGGTGGGCCAGCCCCAGCATTTT
CASSPSPPGVGQPQHF
>TRBV29-1|14|TRBJ1-2|.|.
TGCAGCGTTGAAGATCCTGAACTATTCTATGGCTACACCTTC
CSVEDPELFYGYTF
>TRBV30|13|TRBJ1-3|TRBD1|.
TGTGCCTGGGCTAGGACAGGGATAAACACCATATATTTT
CAWARTGINTIYF
>TRBV6-2/TRBV6-3|17|TRBJ2-2|TRBD1|once
TGTGCCAGCAGCCGAAGGGCCGGACAGGGGAGCACCGGGGAGCTGTTTTTT
CASSRRAGQGSTGELFF
>TRBV19|16|TRBJ2-3|TRBD1|.
TGTGCCAGTAGCCGCCGGGACAGGGGGCGGACAGATACGCAGTATTTT
CASSRRDRGRTDTQYF
>TRBV28|16|TRBJ1-1|TRBD1|.
TGTGCCAGCAGTTTACCGTTGGACAGGGTGAACACTGAAGCTTTCTTT
CASSLPLDRVNTEAFF
>TRBV7-3|13|TRBJ1-1|.|few
TGTGCCAGCAGCGCCAACATGAACACTGAAGCTTTCTTT
CASSANMNTEAFF
>TRBV6-6|11|TRBJ1-1|.|once
TGTGCCAGCAGTCACTCAGGGGCCGCTTTCTTT
CASSHSGAAFF
>TRBV27|19|TRBJ1-1|.|.
TGTGCCAGCGCTATCACTCACGGGTCGGCGAACAAAAGGAACACTGAAGCTTTCTTT
CASAITHGSANKRNTEAFF
>TRBV19|12|TRBJ1-1|.|.
TGTGCCAGTAACAAGGGGCACACTGAAGCTTTCTTT
CASNKGHTEAFF
>TRBV30|12|TRBJ2-1|.|.
TGTGCCTGGAGTCAAGGGGCCTCTCTTCAGTTCTTC
CAWSQGASLQFF
>TRBV7-9|13|TRBJ2-7|.|once
TGTGCCAGCACCGGACAGAATATCTACGAGCAGTACTTC
CASTGQNIYEQYF
>TRBV28|15|TRBJ1-6|.|.
TGTGCCAGCAGTTTAAACGAGGGTAGGAATTCACCCCTCCACTTT
CASSLNEGRNSPLHF
>TRBV7-9|15|TRBJ2-7|.|.
TGTGCCAGCAGCTTAGCGCAGGGATCACTGTACGAGCAGTACTTC
CASSLAQGSLYEQYF
>TRBV6-5|13|TRBJ2-3|.|.
TGTGCCAGCAGGACTGCTATCACAGATACGCAGTATTTT
CASRTAITDTQYF
>TRBV4-3|17|TRBJ2-2|TRBD1|once
TGCGCCAGCAGCCAATTCGGGACAGGGGTTACCACCGGGGAGCTGTTTTTT
CASSQFGTGVTTGELFF
>TRBV14|15|TRBJ2-1|TRBD2|.
TGTGCCAGCACAACCGGGACTAGCCCCGTCAATGAGCAGTTCTTC
CASTTGTSPVNEQFF
>TRBV28|13|TRBJ1-1|.|.
TGTGCCAGCAGTTCTGGGGGCAACACTGAAGCTTTCTTT
CASSSGGNTEAFF
>TRBV12-2|15|TRBJ1-1|.|.
TGTGCAAGTCGCTTAGCTGGGACAGTGAACACTGAAGCTTTCTTT
CASRLAGTVNTEAFF
>TRBV7-9|14|TRBJ2-5|.|.
TGTGCCAGCAGCGAGCTCGGGAGTCCGGGGACCCAGTACTTC
CASSELGSPGTQYF
>TRBV3-1/TRBV3-2|18|TRBJ1-1|TRBD1|.
TGTGCCAGCAGCCGCCTCGCTGGGACAGGGGGCTTCAAGGCTGAAGCTTTCTTT
CASSRLAGTGGFKAEAFF
>TRBV11-1|15|TRBJ2-1|TRBD2|.
TGTGCCAGCAGCCCGGGACTAGCGACCGGTAATGAGCAGTTCTTC
CASSPGLATGNEQFF
>TRBV5-1|14|TRBJ1-4|.|.
TGCGCCAGCAGCCACCGGGGAACTAATGAAAAACTGTTTTTT
CASSHRGTNEKLFF
>TRBV6-6|14|TRBJ1-2|.|.
TGTGCCAGCAGTTACTCGATTAGCAGGGATGGCTACACCTTC
CASSYSISRDGYTF